The 27 T cell receptor beta chains below all came from one sample that was sequenced in a study of cytomegalovirus exposure and HLA in healthy donors. The study ran its PCR with 60 Vbeta and 13 Jbeta primers. Assay: immunoSEQ multiplex PCR; the TCRdb copy retains only in-frame clones and omits some. Seen in this sample are 45,000 to 55,000 clones; the ten most common clones hold approximately 6.6%. The specimen sequenced was PBMCs. These receptors all come from a male donor in good health and CMV-seropositive.

This chain links TRBV2 with TRBJ1-5; D ambiguous. The CDR3 runs to 13 residues. Germline V CDR1 and CDR2: SNHLY, FYNNEI. Trimming shortened V by 6 bases and J by 0 bases, and 6 bases separated the two germline ends. This CDR3 is CASRGSSNQPQHF. In DNA form, the CDR3 reads TGTGCCAGCAGAGGGAGTAGCAATCAGCCCCAGCATTTT.

The chain is built from TRBV7-7 and TRBJ1-4; 8 bases match TRBD1. Losses at the gene ends were 8 bases for V and 7 bases for J; bases not matched to a gene: 6. This CDR3 has 13 residues. Germline CDR1 and CDR2: SSHAT and FNYEAQ (reference sequence). For the CDR3, the DNA is TGTGCCAGCGGACAGGGCGTTGGTGAAAAACTGTTTTTT. Protein: CASGQGVGEKLFF.

The chain employs TRBV7-9 and TRBJ2-7; D is undetermined. Trimming shortened V by 8 bases and J by 2 bases, and 4 bases separated the two germline ends. Germline CDR1 is SEHNR and CDR2 is FQNEAQ (reference sequence). CDR3 size: 10 residues. CDR3 sequence: CASGPYEQYF. The CDR3 nucleotides are TGTGCCAGCGGGCCCTACGAGCAGTACTTC.

CDR3 sequence reads: CASSLVEASYEQYF. The CDR3 nucleotides read TGCGCCAGCAGCTTGGTGGAGGCCAGCTACGAGCAGTACTTC. The chain recombines TRBV5-1 with TRBJ2-7, with TRBD2 as a possible D gene (5 bases). Germline V gives CDR1 SGHRS, CDR2 YFSETQ. The CDR3 has 14 residues. The V end lost 0 bases, the J end lost 3 bases, and 10 bases lay between the germline ends.

The chain combines TRBV15 with TRBJ2-3; 11 nucleotides agree with TRBD2. This CDR3 has 17 residues. Trimming took 0 bases from V and 2 from J; bases not matched to a gene: 4. From germline, CDR1 is LNHNV and CDR2 YYDKDF (reference sequence). The CDR3 is CATSRDRSGGATDTQYF. CDR3 bases: TGTGCCACCAGCAGAGATCGTAGCGGGGGGGCCACAGATACGCAGTATTTT.

The gene calls are TRBV5-4 and TRBJ2-4; 7 positions agree with TRBD1. V gave up 3 bases and J gave up 1 base; unmatched junction bases: 4. CDR3 length: 15 residues. CDR1 and CDR2 (germline): SGHNT, YYREEE (reference sequence). Here the CDR3 DNA reads TGTGCCAGCAGCTCGACAGGGTTCGCCAAAAACATTCAGTACTTC. Its translation: CASSSTGFAKNIQYF.

The chain couples TRBV5-1 to TRBJ2-6; 7 positions agree with TRBD1. Germline CDR1 SGHRS, CDR2 YFSETQ. This CDR3 contains 16 residues. J gave up 2 bases and V 3 bases, and 5 bases lay outside the gene matches. CDR3: CASSYAQGTGANVLTF. For the CDR3, the DNA is TGCGCCAGCAGCTACGCACAGGGGACTGGGGCCAACGTCCTGACTTTC.

This sequence joins TRBV7-9 and TRBJ2-7, with D uncertain. Germline V CDR1 and CDR2: SEHNR, FQNEAQ (reference sequence). The CDR3 runs to 13 residues. Deletions cut 3 bases from V and 4 bases from J, with 10 bases between. CDR3 loop: CASSFRLSYEQYF. CDR3 bases: TGTGCCAGCAGCTTCCGACTGTCTTACGAGCAGTACTTC.

This rearrangement joins TRBV9 to TRBJ2-1; 11 nucleotides align to TRBD2. This CDR3 is built from 16 residues. CDR1 is SGDLS and CDR2 is YYNGEE in the germline V gene. The trim removed 0 bases at V and 6 bases at J, leaving 5 bases unmatched. CDR3 in DNA: TGTGCCAGCAGCGTAGGAGGACTAGCGGGCCGCAATGAGCAGTTCTTC. Translated: CASSVGGLAGRNEQFF.

The V and J genes are TRBV29-1 and TRBJ1-3, with 7 bases aligning to TRBD1. The trim removed 7 bases at V and 6 bases at J, leaving 6 bases unmatched. Germline V gene sequence: CDR1 SQVTM, CDR2 ANQGSEA. The CDR3 sequence is 12 residues long. The CDR3 region is CSAGTDINTIYF. DNA of the CDR3: TGCAGCGCCGGGACAGATATAAACACCATATATTTT.

The chain is built from TRBV9 and TRBJ2-5; 7 bases map to TRBD1. This CDR3 spans 14 amino acids. Germline CDR1 reads SGDLS; CDR2 reads YYNGEE. The ends lost 3 bases at V and 1 base at J; junction bases unmatched: 3. The CDR3 sequence is CASSAGQIQETQYF. The CDR3 DNA follows: TGTGCCAGCAGCGCGGGACAGATCCAAGAGACCCAGTACTTC.

The J gene is TRBJ2-1, the V gene TRBV11-3; 8 bases are shared with TRBD2. Unmatched junction bases numbered 4, after V lost 2 bases and J lost 1 base. The CDR3 runs to 16 residues. The germline V gene encodes CDR1 SGHNT and CDR2 YENEEA. CDR3 in amino acids: CASSLRGGRSYNEQFF. The CDR3 nucleotides are TGTGCCAGCAGCTTACGGGGGGGCCGGTCCTACAATGAGCAGTTCTTC.

The V gene is TRBV4-3, the J gene TRBJ1-2; unclear D gene. Germline V CDR1 and CDR2: LGHNA, YSLEER. The length of the CDR3 is 15 residues. Trimming removed 0 bases at V and 7 bases at J, with 15 bases between. Here the CDR3 reads CASSQDFRGWGGYTF. CDR3 sequence (DNA): TGCGCCAGCAGCCAAGATTTTCGGGGTTGGGGTGGCTACACCTTC.

The V call is TRBV5-4, the J call TRBJ1-4; D gene unclear. The germline CDR1 and CDR2 sequences are SGHNT and YYREEE (reference sequence). The CDR3 is 15 residues long. The V and J ends lost 4 bases and 0 bases respectively, with 10 bases between them. The CDR3 region has the DNA TGTGCCAGCAGCGTCCCGACTGCAACTAATGAAAAACTGTTTTTT. This sequence encodes CASSVPTATNEKLFF.

This chain connects TRBV6-5 to TRBJ1-5; D uncertain. V lost 5 bases and J lost 5, with 13 bases in between. The CDR3 has 14 amino acids. Germline V CDR1 and CDR2: MNHEY, SVGAGI. The CDR3 DNA reads as TGTGCCAGCAGTCTACGGGGTGGGGATCAGCCCCAGCATTTT. Amino acid sequence: CASSLRGGDQPQHF.

The genes are TRBV7-8 and TRBJ2-5, with a weak D call TRBD2 (6 bases). The CDR3 runs 14 residues. The germline V gene encodes CDR1 SGHVS and CDR2 FQNEAQ. Trimming shortened V by 0 bases and J by 5 bases, and 10 bases separated the two germline ends. CDR3 bases: TGTGCCAGCAGCTTAGCGGGGACTCTGGAGACCCAGTACTTC. Residues: CASSLAGTLETQYF.

The chain couples TRBV28 to TRBJ2-1, with TRBD2 as a possible D gene (6 bases). The CDR3 runs to 12 residues. The V and J ends lost 3 bases and 9 bases respectively, with 9 bases between them. Germline CDR1 MDHEN, CDR2 SYDVKM. The CDR3 region is CASSFGRSEQFF. CDR3 coding DNA: TGTGCCAGCAGTTTTGGGAGGAGTGAGCAGTTCTTC.

The chain links TRBV18 to TRBJ1-1; TRBD1 matches 8 bases. Trimming removed 4 bases from V and 0 bases from J; junction bases left unmatched: 4. The CDR3 length is 15 residues. CDR1 is KGHSH, CDR2 LQKENI, per germline. The CDR3 nucleotides are TGTGCCAGCTCACGGCAGGGGGCTATGAACACTGAAGCTTTCTTT. Translation gives CASSRQGAMNTEAFF.

The chain couples TRBV4-3 to TRBJ1-1; tentatively, D is TRBD1 (6 bases). The CDR3 has 18 amino acids. Germline CDR1 reads LGHNA; CDR2 reads YSLEER. V shed 0 bases and J shed 5 bases, with 22 bases lying between them. As DNA, the CDR3 is TGCGCCAGCAGCCAAGATGGGAGTTTACAGGTAGGGGGAACTGAAGCTTTCTTT. Translation gives CASSQDGSLQVGGTEAFF.

The chain joins TRBV27 to TRBJ2-3; no reliable D call. V lost 1 base and J 0 bases, leaving 17 bases between the germline ends. The CDR3 runs to 18 residues. From germline, CDR1 is MNHEY and CDR2 SMNVEV (reference sequence). The CDR3, as DNA: TGTGCCAGCAGTTTATTTAGTTATGTGGGCATTAGCACAGATACGCAGTATTTT. This codes for CASSLFSYVGISTDTQYF.

V and J are TRBV7-9 and TRBJ2-1; tentatively, D is TRBD1 (5 bases). The length of the CDR3 is 13 residues. CDR1 is SEHNR and CDR2 is FQNEAQ in the germline V gene (reference sequence). V was trimmed by 3 bases and J by 7 bases, leaving 10 bases between them. CDR3 region: CASSFLRVNEQFF. The CDR3, as DNA: TGTGCCAGCAGCTTCCTCAGGGTGAATGAGCAGTTCTTC.

The CDR3: CAWSDDGDNEQFF. The CDR3, as DNA: TGTGCCTGGAGTGACGACGGAGACAATGAGCAGTTCTTC. The chain links TRBV30 to TRBJ2-1; D unclear. The V gene lost 1 base and the J gene lost 5 bases, with 9 bases spanning the gap. The CDR3 loop spans 13 amino acids. Germline CDR1 is GTSNPN and CDR2 is SVGIG (reference sequence).

This chain joins TRBV23-1 and TRBJ1-5, with D tentatively TRBD1 (6 bases). TRBV23-1 is an open reading frame whose function is uncertain. Trimming pared 7 bases from V and 11 bases from J, leaving 30 bases between. The CDR3 sequence is 17 residues long. The CDR3 nucleotides read TGCGCCAGCACCGCGGAAAATACAGGGCTCCCCAATTTATCCCAGCATTTT. This translates into CASTAENTGLPNLSQHF.

This chain links TRBV15 with TRBJ1-4, with 7 bases matching TRBD1. CDR1 is LNHNV and CDR2 is YYDKDF in the germline V gene (reference sequence). The V segment lost 1 base and the J segment 7 bases; nucleotides outside the gene matches: 21. This CDR3 contains 20 residues. CDR3 sequence: CATSRGNEPGQTSWGEKLFF. In DNA, the CDR3 is TGTGCCACCAGCAGAGGGAATGAACCGGGACAGACCTCTTGGGGTGAAAAACTGTTTTTT.

This sequence joins TRBV14 and TRBJ2-7, with TRBD1 matching over 9 bases. Germline-derived CDR1 and CDR2 are SGHDN and FVKESK. The CDR3 sequence is 19 residues long. V lost 5 bases and J lost 0; bases outside the gene matches: 17. In nucleotides, the CDR3 is TGTGCCAGCAGCTTGTGGGGACAGGGCATACCCGCTAACTCCTACGAGCAGTACTTC. This codes for CASSLWGQGIPANSYEQYF.

The rearrangement joins TRBV30 to TRBJ2-7, with unresolved D. CDR1 GTSNPN and CDR2 SVGIG come from the germline V gene (reference sequence). This CDR3 is 14 amino acids long. Trimming left V 0 bases short and J 1 base short, with 10 bases between. CDR3 in DNA: TGTGCCTGGAGTGTACCCGGTCTGTCCTACGAGCAGTACTTC. Its protein is CAWSVPGLSYEQYF.

The chain is built from TRBV11-2 and TRBJ1-3; D unresolved. The V end was cut by 6 bases, the J end by 4 bases, with 16 bases between. Germline V gene sequence: CDR1 SGHAT, CDR2 FQNNGV. The CDR3 runs 15 residues. The CDR3 sequence is CASRLTTLGGNTIYF. CDR3 bases: TGTGCCAGCAGATTGACTACGTTGGGGGGAAACACCATATATTTT.